This T cell receptor beta chain was sequenced during a study of radiation and T cells in renal cell carcinoma. This clone has a handful of counts. Antigen: not known. The CDR3 has 15 residues. In germline, CDR1 is LNHDA, CDR2 SQIVND (reference sequence). Trimming removed 7 bases at V and 3 bases at J, with 15 bases between. Study-wide findings and caveats: Baseline intratumoral clonotype presence is unknown without pretreatment biopsies. From baseline, blood top tumor clonotypes peaked at 2 weeks post-radiation.

Profiling relied on immunoSEQ multiplex PCR, and the TCRdb table lists in-frame clones only, not all of them. The table records 120,000 to 150,000 clones, around nine tenths of them present only once. Time point indicated: blood 4 weeks post-SBRT, at nephrectomy. The sample's treatment: 15 Gy SBRT to primary tumor, nephrectomy 4 weeks later. Serial blood draws occurred at baseline and 2 and 4 weeks post-SBRT. This chain joins TRBV19 and TRBJ1-4; the D gene is possibly TRBD1 (6 bases). The receptor was isolated from a woman aged 45-59 years with renal cell carcinoma. The specimen was blood, collected from a patient whose treatment included radiotherapy and nephrectomy. The CDR3 loop reads CASIKTGIPNEKLFF. The CDR3 region has the DNA TGTGCCAGTATCAAAACAGGGATCCCTAATGAAAAACTGTTTTTT.